One sample yielded the 25 T cell receptor beta chains listed below, sequenced in a study of cytomegalovirus exposure and HLA in healthy donors. It was with 60 Vbeta and 13 Jbeta primers that the PCR ran. Repertoires were generated with immunoSEQ multiplex PCR, while TCRdb's copy carries only in-frame clones and drops some. The sample holds about 43,000 clones, around 62% seen once. Sample: PBMCs. The receptors were gathered from a human donor in good health.

This clone has a handful of counts. CDR3 loop: CASSWTSTNEKLFF. As DNA, the CDR3 is TGTGCCAGCAGTTGGACATCAACTAATGAAAAACTGTTTTTT. The genes are TRBV7-2 and TRBJ1-4; tentatively, D is TRBD1 (5 bases). Germline V gene lookup returns CDR1 SGHTA and CDR2 FQGNSA. V was pared by 6 bases and J by 0 bases, with 8 bases between. This CDR3 has 14 amino acids.

As regards this clone: Mismatch with germline at one junction end may stem from a read error. The J gene is TRBJ2-2, the V gene TRBV6-5; 12 nucleotides align to TRBD2. Germline CDR1 and CDR2: MNHEY and SVGAGI. This CDR3 has 15 residues. CDR3 DNA sequence: TGTGCCTGCAGCATCGGACTAGCGGGAACCGGGGAGCTGTTTTTT. It yields the protein CACSIGLAGTGELFF.

The gene calls are TRBV28 and TRBJ1-2, with D hard to call. The V end lost 5 bases, the J end lost 4 bases, and 17 bases lay between the germline ends. The germline V gene encodes CDR1 MDHEN and CDR2 SYDVKM. CDR3 length: 15 amino acids. CDR3 sequence reads: CASSRTFNLAYGYTF. The CDR3, as DNA: TGTGCCAGCAGTCGCACATTCAACTTAGCCTATGGCTACACCTTC.

The chain employs TRBV5-1 and TRBJ2-2; D may be TRBD2 (5 bases). Germline CDR1 and CDR2: SGHRS and YFSETQ. This CDR3 is built from 15 residues. The V end lost 2 bases, the J end lost 1 base, and 9 bases lay between the germline ends. The DNA for the CDR3 is TGCGCCAGCAGCTTCGGAGGTTGGAACACCGGGGAGCTGTTTTTT. It specifies CASSFGGWNTGELFF.

The chain has TRBV9 and TRBJ2-1; D perhaps matches TRBD2 (6 bases). V was clipped by 3 bases and J by 4 bases, with 11 bases between them. The CDR3 totals 14 residues. Germline V gene data show CDR1 as SGDLS and CDR2 as YYNGEE. CDR3 loop: CASSARGTYNEQFF. CDR3 DNA: TGTGCCAGCAGCGCCCGGGGGACTTACAATGAGCAGTTCTTC.

DNA for the CDR3: TGTGCCAGCAGTTACGGCCCTAACACTGAAGCTTTCTTT. Its protein product is CASSYGPNTEAFF. The chain recombines TRBV6-5 with TRBJ1-1; D not resolved. The V and J ends lost 2 bases and 2 bases respectively, with 6 bases between them. CDR1 and CDR2 from the germline V gene are MNHEY and SVGAGI. There are 13 residues in the CDR3.

This clone was seen more than once but under ten times. The gene calls are TRBV2 and TRBJ2-7; no clear D gene. The CDR3 sequence is 16 residues long. Trimming left V 3 bases short and J 0 bases short, with 15 bases between. CDR1 and CDR2 from the germline V gene are SNHLY and FYNNEI. The CDR3 DNA is TGTGCCAGCAGTGAGTTCCGTGCTGTTAGCTCCTACGAGCAGTACTTC. Translated: CASSEFRAVSSYEQYF. Full variable domain (outside the CDR3, taken from reference TRBV2 and TRBJ2-7): EPEVTQTPSHQVTQMGQEVILRCVPISNHLYFYWYRQILGQKVEFLVSFYNNEISEKSEIFDDQFSVERPDGSNFTLKIRSTKLEDSAMYFCASSEFRAVSSYEQYFGPGTRLTVT.

In the case of this clone: The sample holds other DNA sequences that translate to the same CDR3. The chain is built from TRBV10-2 and TRBJ1-2; D remains unclear. V lost 7 bases, J lost 4 bases, and 16 bases lay in between. This CDR3 region has 14 residues. Germline V lookup: CDR1 WSHSY, CDR2 SAAADI. As DNA, the CDR3 is TGCGCCAGCATGAGACAACCACCTTCCTATGGCTACACCTTC. Translated: CASMRQPPSYGYTF.

The CDR3 DNA reads as TGTGCCAGCTCACCGTCGACAGGGATGTTGGAGACCCAGTACTTC. This encodes CASSPSTGMLETQYF. The chain recombines TRBV18 with TRBJ2-5; 7 positions match TRBD1. CDR3 size: 15 residues. V trimming: 3 bases; J trimming: 5 bases; junction bases outside the gene matches: 9. Germline values: CDR1 KGHSH, CDR2 LQKENI.

This clone has a single count. This sequence joins TRBV9 and TRBJ2-5; a weak D match, TRBD1 (6 bases). This CDR3 is 16 amino acids long. Germline CDR1 is SGDLS and CDR2 is YYNGEE. V lost 4 bases, J lost 4 bases, and 20 bases lay in between. CDR3 residues: CASSPSPQGAGETQYF. DNA of the CDR3: TGTGCCAGCAGCCCCAGCCCACAGGGAGCTGGAGAGACCCAGTACTTC. Drawing the rest from reference TRBV9 and TRBJ2-5, the complete variable domain is DSGVTQTPKHLITATGQRVTLRCSPRSGDLSVYWYQQSLDQGLQFLIQYYNGEERAKGNILERFSAQQFPDLHSELNLSSLELGDSALYFCASSPSPQGAGETQYFGPGTRLLVL.

This chain uses TRBV5-4 with TRBJ1-1; unclear D gene. Germline lookup yields CDR1 SGHNT and CDR2 YYREEE (reference sequence). CDR3 length: 14 residues. V was clipped by 4 bases and J by 0 bases, with 10 bases between them. The CDR3 coding sequence is TGTGCCAGCAGCCCTAAGTCCATGAACACTGAAGCTTTCTTT. Amino acid sequence: CASSPKSMNTEAFF.

This chain connects TRBV5-6 to TRBJ1-2, with D possibly being TRBD1 (5 bases). This CDR3 has 15 amino acids. Germline V gene sequence: CDR1 SGHDT, CDR2 YYEEEE. The germline V and J ends were trimmed by 2 bases and 8 bases, with 19 bases remaining between them. The DNA for the CDR3 is TGTGCCAGCAGCTTCTTGAACCAGGGAGGACGGGGCTACACCTTC. Its translation: CASSFLNQGGRGYTF.

This clone has just a few counts. The rearrangement uses TRBV6-6 and TRBJ1-3, with 7 bases lining up with TRBD1. Losses at the gene ends were 6 bases for V and 2 bases for J; bases not matched to a gene: 4. The CDR3 consists of 14 residues. CDR1 MNHNY and CDR2 SVGAGI come from the germline V gene (reference sequence). As DNA, the CDR3 is TGTGCCAGCAGGACAGGGTCCGCTGGAAACACCATATATTTT. It translates to CASRTGSAGNTIYF.

The J gene is TRBJ2-7, the V gene TRBV5-4; D is perhaps TRBD1 (5 bases). Trimming cost V 4 bases and J 2 bases, with 31 bases left between them. The length of the CDR3 is 20 residues. Germline V gene data show CDR1 as SGHNT and CDR2 as YYREEE (reference sequence). The CDR3 loop reads CASSPLLGQDPRRPTYEQYF. In DNA, the CDR3 is TGTGCCAGCAGCCCACTACTGGGGCAGGACCCTCGTCGGCCTACCTACGAGCAGTACTTC.

The genes are TRBV5-1 and TRBJ2-7, with TRBD1 identical over 10 bases. After removal of 2 bases from V and 3 bases from J, the junction contained 8 bases not matched to a gene. The CDR3 runs 16 residues. CDR1 is SGHRS, CDR2 YFSETQ, per germline. The CDR3 sequence is CASSLYPGQGNYEQYF. CDR3 nucleotide sequence: TGCGCCAGCAGCTTATATCCGGGACAGGGGAACTACGAGCAGTACTTC.

The rearrangement uses TRBV7-9 and TRBJ1-1, with a tentative D call TRBD1 (6 bases). CDR1 and CDR2 (germline): SEHNR, FQNEAQ (reference sequence). The CDR3 runs to 15 residues. V was cut by 1 base and J by 0 bases, with 9 bases left in between. The CDR3 DNA reads as TGTGCCAGCAGCTTAGTTCAGGGGATGAACACTGAAGCTTTCTTT. Translating it yields CASSLVQGMNTEAFF.

This clone was picked up one time. The gene calls are TRBV6-1 and TRBJ1-1; no clear D. The germline V and J ends were trimmed by 6 bases and 2 bases, with 13 bases remaining between them. Germline-derived CDR1 and CDR2 are MNHNS and SASEGT. This CDR3 contains 14 residues. The CDR3 DNA is TGTGCCAGCAGACACCAGACACCCAACACTGAAGCTTTCTTT. Translating it yields CASRHQTPNTEAFF.

Only a few counts were recorded for this clone. The chain carries TRBV15 and TRBJ1-6; D not certain. The CDR3 length is 13 residues. Per the germline V gene, CDR1 is LNHNV and CDR2 is YYDKDF (reference sequence). Trimming stripped 0 bases from V and 15 bases from J, with 12 bases between. Here the CDR3 DNA reads TGTGCCACCAGCAGAGATCGCGCGGAGGTCCTCCACTTT. Translating gives CATSRDRAEVLHF.

The rearrangement uses TRBV7-2 and TRBJ1-4, with a weak D call TRBD1 (6 bases). The CDR3 is made up of 13 amino acids. From germline, CDR1 is SGHTA and CDR2 FQGNSA. The germline V and J ends were trimmed by 4 bases and 13 bases, with 16 bases remaining between them. The CDR3 loop reads CASSYNRVGLLFF. The CDR3 coding sequence is TGTGCCAGCAGCTACAACAGGGTGGGTCTACTGTTTTTT. Full variable domain (missing parts from reference TRBV7-2 and TRBJ1-4): GAGVSQSPSNKVTEKGKDVELRCDPISGHTALYWYRQSLGQGLEFLIYFQGNSAPDKSGLPSDRFSAERTGGSVSTLTIQRTQQEDSAVYLCASSYNRVGLLFFGSGTQLSVL.

V and J are TRBV11-2 and TRBJ1-1, with D possibly matching TRBD1 (5 bases). Trimming shortened V by 1 base and J by 0 bases, and 6 bases separated the two germline ends. CDR1 and CDR2 (germline): SGHAT, FQNNGV. The CDR3 totals 14 residues. In DNA, the CDR3 is TGTGCCAGCAGCTTAGTACAGGTGAACACTGAAGCTTTCTTT. This gives the protein CASSLVQVNTEAFF.

This chain uses TRBV30 with TRBJ1-5; D is perhaps TRBD1 (5 bases). This CDR3 is built from 14 residues. Trimming took 3 bases from V and 3 from J, leaving 12 bases between them. Germline V gene lookup returns CDR1 GTSNPN and CDR2 SVGIG (reference sequence). CDR3 nucleotide sequence: TGTGCCTGGAGCCCCGGGGGGGACAATCAGCCCCAGCATTTT. The encoded protein is CAWSPGGDNQPQHF.

The V gene is TRBV5-1, the J gene TRBJ2-7, with a possible D match to TRBD1 (5 bases). V lost 4 bases and J lost 3, with 14 bases in between. Germline CDR1 is SGHRS and CDR2 is YFSETQ. CDR3 length equals 14 residues. CDR3 region: CASSPITGNYEQYF. The CDR3 DNA reads TGCGCCAGCAGCCCCATAACAGGAAACTACGAGCAGTACTTC.

The chain carries TRBV7-8 and TRBJ1-2, with D possibly being TRBD1 (6 bases). Germline V gene data show CDR1 as SGHVS and CDR2 as FQNEAQ. The germline V and J ends were trimmed by 3 bases and 2 bases, with 10 bases remaining between them. The CDR3 length is 14 residues. The CDR3 protein is CASSLTGINYGYTF. CDR3 in DNA: TGTGCCAGCAGCTTGACAGGAATCAACTATGGCTACACCTTC.

The CDR3 is CASSAQTGGHQPQHF. The CDR3 bases are TGTGCCAGCAGTGCGCAGACAGGGGGCCATCAGCCCCAGCATTTT. The rearrangement uses TRBV2 and TRBJ1-5; 10 nucleotides line up with TRBD1. The CDR3 is 15 residues long. Losses at the gene ends were 4 bases for V and 5 bases for J; bases not matched to a gene: 5. The germline V gene encodes CDR1 SNHLY and CDR2 FYNNEI.

This sequence joins TRBV6-5 and TRBJ1-1; 9 bases line up with TRBD1. This CDR3 has 15 residues. Trimming cost V 6 bases and J 5 bases; bases outside gene matches: 10. The germline gives CDR1 MNHEY, CDR2 SVGAGI. In DNA form, the CDR3 reads TGTGCCAGCAGGCAAACAGGGGGCCGATATACTGAAGCTTTCTTT. Its protein product is CASRQTGGRYTEAFF.